A selection of T cell receptor beta chains follows, all from one sample in a study of beta chain features in type 1 diabetes. TCRdb keeps only in-frame clones here, not all; method: immunoSEQ multiplex PCR. Of about 250,000 clones listed, approximately 11% are singletons. The material sequenced was naive CD4+ T cells from blood. Receptors originate from a man younger than 40 with type 1 diabetes. Both conserved end residues are trimmed from each CDR3. Clone size is not always given. Where it is, it says once, few, many or a class for expanded clones.

>NA|12|TRBV7-9
ASGTGTGGYGYT
>NA|13|TRBV18
ASSLLRVEGNEQF
>NA|13|TRBV7-9
ASSAGEGGQETQY
>NA|13|TRBV13
ASSPTGQTTDTQY
>few|10|TRBV14
ASSHGGGRQY
>few|12|TRBV29-1
SVATPTTNEKLF
>NA|11|TRBV5-1
ASSLTDTGELF
>once|15|TRBV7-2
ASSHSRLAGSTDTQY
>NA|13|TRBV19
ASRSGLAGEETQY
>NA|14|TRBV4-3
ASSQDQGQGNSPLH
>few|12|TRBV7-9
ASSLEQGIDEQY
>few|12|TRBV18
ASSPEGQGYGYT
>NA|11|TRBV18
ASSVAGAGGYT
>few|12|TRBV29-1
SVDTGGAGYGYT
>few|11|TRBV4-2
ASSQRDFYGYT
>NA|10|TRBV28
ASSIRDRVNT
>NA|11|TRBV2
ASSGTGDTGYT
>few|12|TRBV13
ASSPRTGQETQY
>NA|9|TRBV6-5
ASSRQGTDT
>few|15|TRBV7-2
ASSLRPGGSSYNEQF
>few|13|TRBV7-2
ASSVRTGPNQPQH
>NA|11|TRBV2
ASTSTSGETQY
>few|12|TRBV29-1
SVGVGQATDTQY
>NA|12|TRBV29-1
SVDVAGGFTEAF
>NA|11|TRBV28
ATLAGGSYEQY
>NA|11|TRBV19
ASSIRGTYEQY
>NA|9|TRBV30
AWSPSRGTF
>few|13|TRBV9
ASSEGLQGSEKLF